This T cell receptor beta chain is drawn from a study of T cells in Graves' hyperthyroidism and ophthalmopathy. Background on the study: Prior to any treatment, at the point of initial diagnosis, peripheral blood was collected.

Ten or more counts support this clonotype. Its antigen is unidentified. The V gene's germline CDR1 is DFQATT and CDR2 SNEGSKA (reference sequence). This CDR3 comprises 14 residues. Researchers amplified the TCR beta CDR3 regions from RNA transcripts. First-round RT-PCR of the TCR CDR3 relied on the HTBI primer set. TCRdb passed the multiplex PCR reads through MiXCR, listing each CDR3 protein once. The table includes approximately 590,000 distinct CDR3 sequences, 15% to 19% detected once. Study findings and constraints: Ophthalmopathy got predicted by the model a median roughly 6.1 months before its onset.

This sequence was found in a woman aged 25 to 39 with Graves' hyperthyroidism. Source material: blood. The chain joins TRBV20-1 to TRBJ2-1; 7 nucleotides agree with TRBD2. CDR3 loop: CSLREAGTYNEQFF. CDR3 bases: TGCAGCCTCCGGGAGGCGGGGACCTACAATGAGCAGTTCTTC.